These 10 T cell receptor beta chains were sequenced from one sample in a study of blood T cell repertoires in COVID-19. Using immunoSEQ multiplex PCR, the repertoire was profiled, and TCRdb retains in-frame clones only, with some absent. The sample includes roughly 250,000 clones, roughly 82% of them seen just once. Sequenced input: peripheral blood. These receptors were obtained from a woman older than 75 with active or convalescent COVID-19.

The V gene is TRBV28, the J gene TRBJ2-7; 8 bases are shared with TRBD1. The V and J ends lost 7 bases and 3 bases, in that order; junction bases with no gene match: 23. The CDR3 loop spans 19 amino acids. Germline V lookup: CDR1 MDHEN, CDR2 SYDVKM. This CDR3 reads CASTKVRDRSIVGIYEQYF. The DNA for the CDR3 is TGTGCCAGCACCAAAGTCCGGGACAGGTCCATTGTGGGGATCTACGAGCAGTACTTC.

This chain uses TRBV5-4 with TRBJ2-7; 9 bases line up with TRBD1. The germline CDR1 and CDR2 sequences are SGHNT and YYREEE (reference sequence). CDR3 length equals 14 residues. The trim removed 0 bases at V and 6 bases at J, leaving 4 bases unmatched. The CDR3 loop reads CASSLGGQGREQYF. The CDR3 region has the DNA TGTGCCAGCAGCTTGGGGGGACAGGGACGCGAGCAGTACTTC.

The rearrangement joins TRBV30 to TRBJ1-6; TRBD1 matches at 10 bases. This CDR3 spans 14 amino acids. With V trimmed by 3 bases and J by 9 bases, 5 bases remained unmatched. Germline V gene data show CDR1 as GTSNPN and CDR2 as SVGIG (reference sequence). The CDR3 here is CAWRRQGAGSPLHF. The CDR3 bases are TGTGCCTGGAGGCGACAGGGGGCGGGTTCACCCCTCCACTTT. The variable domain in full, completed from reference TRBV30 and TRBJ1-6, reads SQTIHQWPATLVQPVGSPLSLECTVEGTSNPNLYWYRQAAGRGLQLLFYSVGIGQISSEVPQNLSASRPQDRQFILSSKKLLLSDSGFYLCAWRRQGAGSPLHFGNGTRLTVT.

This clone was seen a few times. This chain joins TRBV5-1 and TRBJ1-4, with 7 bases lining up with TRBD1. This CDR3 region has 18 residues. The germline V gene has CDR1 SGHRS and CDR2 YFSETQ. Trimming took 0 bases from V and 0 from J; bases not matched to a gene: 8. The CDR3 protein is CASSLGDRSVATNEKLFF. DNA for the CDR3: TGCGCCAGCAGCTTGGGGGACAGATCTGTTGCAACTAATGAAAAACTGTTTTTT.

The J gene is TRBJ2-5, the V gene TRBV29-1; 9 bases agree with TRBD2. The CDR3 spans 15 residues. The V gene end was trimmed by 2 bases and the J gene end by 4 bases; junction bases not matched to a gene: 8. CDR1 is SQVTM, CDR2 ANQGSEA, per germline. CDR3 sequence reads: CSVELSGGVLETQYF. CDR3 DNA sequence: TGCAGCGTTGAACTTAGCGGGGGAGTTTTAGAGACCCAGTACTTC.

This chain joins TRBV7-9 and TRBJ2-3; TRBD1 matches 7 bases. The junction had 4 bases not matched to a gene; V was cut back by 3 bases and J by 1 base. The CDR3 has 15 residues. CDR1 SEHNR and CDR2 FQNEAQ come from the germline V gene (reference sequence). The CDR3 region has the DNA TGTGCCAGCAGCTTCGAGGGGGCTCGCACAGATACGCAGTATTTT. It encodes CASSFEGARTDTQYF.

This clone was picked up many times. The chain joins TRBV15 to TRBJ2-1; a weak D match, TRBD2 (6 bases). V was cut by 2 bases and J by 0 bases, with 17 bases left in between. Germline loops: CDR1 LNHNV, CDR2 YYDKDF (reference sequence). This CDR3 has 18 amino acids. The CDR3 sequence: CATSRYLGGSSSYNEQFF. The CDR3 nucleotides are TGTGCCACCAGCAGATATCTGGGAGGATCGAGCTCCTACAATGAGCAGTTCTTC.

The J gene is TRBJ1-1, the V gene TRBV6-2 or TRBV6-3; D may be TRBD1 (6 bases). V was cut by 6 bases and J by 1 base, with 18 bases left in between. Germline CDR1 is MNHEY and CDR2 is SVGEGT. The CDR3 is 16 residues long. CDR3 protein: CASSRRQARTNTEAFF. The CDR3 coding sequence is TGTGCCAGCAGCCGTCGACAGGCGAGGACGAACACTGAAGCTTTCTTT.

Only a few counts were recorded for this clone. The CDR3 DNA follows: TGCGCCAGCAGGGGCGGACAAGGGGGACCATATAACTATGGCTACACCTTC. Amino acid sequence: CASRGGQGGPYNYGYTF. V usage is TRBV5-1 and J usage is TRBJ1-2, with D possibly being TRBD1 (6 bases). The CDR3 runs 17 residues. Trimming removed 5 bases at V and 1 base at J, with 21 bases between. Germline lookup yields CDR1 SGHRS and CDR2 YFSETQ.

In its sample, this clone was seen a few times. The V gene is TRBV5-1, the J gene TRBJ2-1; 8 bases agree with TRBD1. This CDR3 comprises 13 residues. Germline CDR1 and CDR2: SGHRS and YFSETQ. V shed 5 bases and J 7 bases; nucleotides not matched to a gene: 5. CDR3 bases: TGCGCCAGCAGAGGGACAGGCCGTAATGAGCAGTTCTTC. Translation: CASRGTGRNEQFF.